These 8 T cell receptor beta chains were sequenced from one sample in a study of T cell changes during pregnancy in multiple sclerosis. Data came from immunoSEQ multiplex PCR; TCRdb stores just in-frame clones and leaves some out. This table has more than 55,000 clones, 90% to 95% appearing once. The sequences come from peripheral blood, collected in the third trimester of pregnancy. Receptor source: a female donor with multiple sclerosis, enrolled in a pregnancy study.

The CDR3 DNA follows: TGTGCCAGCAGCTTAGAGGGGGGCAATCAGCCCCAGCATTTT. It translates to CASSLEGGNQPQHF. The gene calls are TRBV7-2 and TRBJ1-5, with D maybe TRBD1 (6 bases). The length of the CDR3 is 14 residues. Trimming took off 1 base at V and 2 bases at J, with 6 bases between the two ends. Germline lookup yields CDR1 SGHTA and CDR2 FQGNSA.

The chain links TRBV11-2 to TRBJ2-7, with 11 bases that match TRBD2. The CDR3 loop spans 17 amino acids. The V segment lost 1 base and the J segment 0 bases; nucleotides outside the gene matches: 5. Germline CDR1 SGHAT, CDR2 FQNNGV. The CDR3, as DNA: TGTGCCAGCAGCTTAGTCCCTACTAGCGGGAGCTCCTACGAGCAGTACTTC. Translation: CASSLVPTSGSSYEQYF.

The chain couples TRBV9 to TRBJ2-7; D might be TRBD1 (6 bases). The V end lost 5 bases, the J end lost 4 bases, and 16 bases lay between the germline ends. This CDR3 comprises 14 residues. Germline loops: CDR1 SGDLS, CDR2 YYNGEE. The CDR3 DNA reads TGTGCCAGCAGTTCCGGGACACCTTTGTACGAGCAGTACTTC. Translated: CASSSGTPLYEQYF.

The chain has TRBV7-6 and TRBJ2-5; 7 nucleotides match TRBD2. The germline V gene encodes CDR1 SGHVS and CDR2 FNYEAQ. This CDR3 has 16 residues. J lost 4 bases, V lost 4 bases, and 12 bases had no gene match. Here the CDR3 DNA reads TGTGCCAGCAGCTCGGGGGTCGGGCGGGAGAGAGAGACCCAGTACTTC. Its protein is CASSSGVGRERETQYF.

This chain uses TRBV4-3 with TRBJ1-6; no firm D call. The length of the CDR3 is 15 residues. V lost 4 bases and J 2 bases, leaving 9 bases between the germline ends. Germline values: CDR1 LGHNA, CDR2 YSLEER. This CDR3 reads CASSLAWAYNSPLHF. The CDR3 DNA reads TGCGCCAGCAGCCTAGCCTGGGCCTATAATTCACCCCTCCACTTT.

This sequence joins TRBV6-6 and TRBJ1-5, with D unclear. V was cut by 2 bases and J by 4 bases, with 6 bases left in between. There are 13 residues in the CDR3. CDR1 and CDR2 (germline): MNHNY, SVGAGI (reference sequence). As DNA, the CDR3 is TGTGCCAGCAGTTACACAGAAAATCAGCCCCAGCATTTT. Protein product: CASSYTENQPQHF.

Remarks on this clone: A read error may produce the germline difference seen at one junction end. V usage is TRBV7-9 and J usage is TRBJ1-6; possible D gene TRBD1, 6 bases. CDR1 is SEHNR and CDR2 is FQNEAQ in the germline V gene (reference sequence). CDR3 length equals 12 residues. The CDR3 protein is CASNLIGTPLHF. The CDR3 DNA reads as TGTGCCAGCAACCTAATCGGGACACCTCTCCACTTT.

This chain joins TRBV2 and TRBJ2-2, with 7 bases fitting TRBD1. V was clipped by 0 bases and J by 6 bases; unmatched bases: 7. From germline, CDR1 is SNHLY and CDR2 FYNNEI. CDR3 length: 16 residues. In nucleotides, the CDR3 is TGTGCCAGCAGTGAAGCGCTTAGGGGGCGAGCCGGGGAGCTGTTTTTT. This translates into CASSEALRGRAGELFF.